Following are 29 T cell receptor beta chains from one sample sequenced in a study of blood T cell repertoires in COVID-19. Only in-frame clones appear in the TCRdb table, and some are missing; sequencing was by immunoSEQ multiplex PCR. The sample shows 200,000 to 250,000 clones, around 86% of them seen only once. The material sequenced was peripheral blood. These receptors came from an older woman with COVID-19, enrolled during active disease.

The gene calls are TRBV29-1 and TRBJ2-2; D remains ambiguous. Trimming shortened V by 5 bases and J by 2 bases, and 12 bases separated the two germline ends. Germline CDR1 is SQVTM and CDR2 is ANQGSEA. The CDR3 runs to 14 residues. The CDR3 nucleotides read TGCAGCGTTCTCGTCGAGATAAACACCGGGGAGCTGTTTTTT. It yields the protein CSVLVEINTGELFF.

The J gene is TRBJ1-6, the V gene TRBV7-9, with D hard to call. Germline CDR1 and CDR2: SEHNR and FQNEAQ (reference sequence). Trimming took 7 bases from V and 4 from J, leaving 17 bases between them. This CDR3 has 16 residues. CDR3 bases: TGTGCCAGCACTCCCGTGGGGAGTGGATATAATTCACCCCTCCACTTT. Its protein is CASTPVGSGYNSPLHF.

The rearrangement uses TRBV7-9 and TRBJ2-3, with 11 positions matching TRBD1. The CDR3 is 16 amino acids. V shed 5 bases and J 2 bases; nucleotides not matched to a gene: 6. CDR1 and CDR2 from the germline V gene are SEHNR and FQNEAQ (reference sequence). In DNA, the CDR3 is TGTGCCAGCAGCCCGGGACAGGGGGTACTCACAGATACGCAGTATTTT. The encoded protein is CASSPGQGVLTDTQYF.

The gene calls are TRBV30 and TRBJ1-5, with D possibly TRBD1 on 5 matching bases. The CDR3 totals 14 residues. V lost 1 base and J lost 6, with 13 bases in between. The germline V gene has CDR1 GTSNPN and CDR2 SVGIG (reference sequence). The CDR3 nucleotides read TGTGCCTGGAGTGGGGGGGGGTTAGGTCAGCCCCAGCATTTT. This codes for CAWSGGGLGQPQHF.

The chain carries TRBV10-3 and TRBJ1-2; 10 nucleotides align to TRBD1. This CDR3 is 15 amino acids long. CDR1 is ENHRY and CDR2 is SYGVKD in the germline V gene. V dropped 10 bases and J dropped 4; count of bases not matched to a gene: 12. The CDR3, as DNA: TGTGCCACAGGGGGACAGGGGATCAGGGGCTATGGCTACACCTTC. It is translated as CATGGQGIRGYGYTF.

This rearrangement joins TRBV27 to TRBJ2-3; 10 bases align to TRBD2. After removal of 4 bases from V and 0 bases from J, the junction contained 4 bases not matched to a gene. The CDR3 runs to 16 residues. The V gene's germline CDR1 is MNHEY and CDR2 SMNVEV (reference sequence). The CDR3, as DNA: TGTGCCAGCAGTTCCCGGACTAGCGGTAGCACAGATACGCAGTATTTT. It codes for CASSSRTSGSTDTQYF.

The CDR3 nucleotides are TGTGCCAGTAGTAATACAGGTTCAGGATACGAGCAGTACTTC. It encodes CASSNTGSGYEQYF. The gene calls are TRBV19 and TRBJ2-7; maybe TRBD1 (5 bases). There are 14 residues in the CDR3. Germline CDR1 reads LNHDA; CDR2 reads SQIVND (reference sequence). The V end lost 4 bases, the J end lost 4 bases, and 14 bases lay between the germline ends.

This clone occurred once. The rearrangement links TRBV5-1 to TRBJ2-1; 11 nucleotides align to TRBD2. V lost 4 bases and J lost 2; bases outside the gene matches: 5. Germline V gene sequence: CDR1 SGHRS, CDR2 YFSETQ. This CDR3 has 16 residues. The CDR3 loop is CASSPGLAAAYNEQFF. CDR3 coding DNA: TGCGCCAGCAGCCCGGGACTAGCGGCTGCCTACAATGAGCAGTTCTTC.

The V and J genes are TRBV2 and TRBJ1-5, with D unclear. Trimming stripped 3 bases from V and 2 bases from J, with 11 bases between. Germline CDR1 and CDR2: SNHLY and FYNNEI. This CDR3 is 15 amino acids long. CDR3 region: CASSDSSLGNQPQHF. The CDR3 DNA sequence: TGTGCCAGCAGTGATAGCAGCCTGGGCAATCAGCCCCAGCATTTT.

This chain links TRBV3-1 (or the pseudogene TRBV3-2) with TRBJ2-5; TRBD2 matches at 7 bases. Germline loops: CDR1 LGHDT, CDR2 YNNKEL (reference sequence). Trimming removed 1 base from V and 4 bases from J; junction bases left unmatched: 3. This CDR3 contains 14 residues. CDR3 protein: CASSQGGGGETQYF. CDR3 DNA sequence: TGTGCCAGCAGCCAAGGGGGGGGTGGAGAGACCCAGTACTTC.

The CDR3 sequence: CASSGGLAGVWSYNEQFF. The DNA for the CDR3 is TGTGCCAGCAGTGGGGGACTAGCGGGAGTATGGTCCTACAATGAGCAGTTCTTC. V gene TRBV2 combines with J gene TRBJ2-1; 14 bases agree with TRBD2. The V gene's germline CDR1 is SNHLY and CDR2 FYNNEI. CDR3 length equals 18 residues. Trimming cost V 4 bases and J 1 base; bases outside gene matches: 6. The whole variable domain, remainder taken from reference TRBV2 and TRBJ2-1, is EPEVTQTPSHQVTQMGQEVILRCVPISNHLYFYWYRQILGQKVEFLVSFYNNEISEKSEIFDDQFSVERPDGSNFTLKIRSTKLEDSAMYFCASSGGLAGVWSYNEQFFGPGTRLTVL.

The chain uses TRBV28 and TRBJ1-3; a possible D gene is TRBD1 (6 bases). Trimming took 6 bases from V and 0 from J, leaving 12 bases between them. From germline, CDR1 is MDHEN and CDR2 SYDVKM. The CDR3 covers 15 residues. The CDR3 protein is CASSRTGNSGNTIYF. Here the CDR3 DNA reads TGTGCCAGCAGCAGAACAGGGAACTCTGGAAACACCATATATTTT.

The chain links TRBV24-1 to TRBJ2-3; D may be TRBD2 (5 bases). Per germline, CDR1 KGHDR and CDR2 SFDVKD. CDR3 length: 15 residues. Trimming removed 5 bases from V and 1 base from J, with 12 bases in between. This CDR3 reads CATSGGSGRTDTQYF. The CDR3 DNA is TGTGCCACCAGTGGAGGAAGCGGACGCACAGATACGCAGTATTTT.

The J gene is TRBJ2-3, the V gene TRBV7-2; TRBD1 agrees at 9 bases. CDR1 is SGHTA and CDR2 is FQGNSA in the germline V gene. There are 13 residues in the CDR3. Losses at the gene ends were 3 bases for V and 5 bases for J; bases not matched to a gene: 0. CDR3 sequence: CASSLDRGDTQYF. The CDR3 nucleotides read TGTGCCAGCAGCTTGGACAGGGGAGATACGCAGTATTTT.

The chain carries TRBV7-2 and TRBJ2-3; TRBD2 matches at 11 bases. The CDR3 is 16 residues long. The V and J ends lost 7 bases and 5 bases, in that order; junction bases with no gene match: 11. Germline values: CDR1 SGHTA, CDR2 FQGNSA. The CDR3 DNA follows: TGTGCCAGCAACCTCGGACTAGCGGGTGGGTTAGATACGCAGTATTTT. It is translated as CASNLGLAGGLDTQYF.

This clone showed up just once. The rearrangement links TRBV3-1 (or the pseudogene TRBV3-2) to TRBJ2-7; maybe TRBD2 (6 bases). CDR1 and CDR2 from the germline V gene are LGHDT and YNNKEL (reference sequence). CDR3 length: 14 amino acids. Trimming cost V 4 bases and J 0 bases, with 10 bases left between them. Here the CDR3 DNA reads TGTGCCAGCAGCCGGGACTCTACCTCCTACGAGCAGTACTTC. Its translation: CASSRDSTSYEQYF.

The V and J genes are TRBV6-6 and TRBJ1-5, with 7 positions matching TRBD1. The CDR3 length is 14 residues. CDR1 is MNHNY, CDR2 SVGAGI, per germline (reference sequence). V shed 6 bases, J shed 3 bases, and the junction held 5 bases outside the gene matches. The chain's CDR3 is CASRATGVNQPQHF. CDR3 DNA: TGTGCCAGCAGGGCTACAGGGGTCAATCAGCCCCAGCATTTT.

The gene calls are TRBV30 and TRBJ1-4; tentatively, D is TRBD1 (5 bases). The CDR3 consists of 14 residues. Germline-derived CDR1 and CDR2 are GTSNPN and SVGIG (reference sequence). Trimming cost V 3 bases and J 3 bases, with 11 bases left between them. The DNA for the CDR3 is TGTGCCTGGAGCGCGCGGGGGTCTAATGAAAAACTGTTTTTT. Translating it yields CAWSARGSNEKLFF.

This chain connects TRBV12-3 or TRBV12-4 to TRBJ2-3; 9 bases map to TRBD2. The CDR3 runs to 13 residues. V shed 7 bases, J shed 6 bases, and the junction held 5 bases outside the gene matches. CDR3 nucleotides: TGTGCCAGCAAGCTAGCGGGAAGGGATACGCAGTATTTT. Encoded protein: CASKLAGRDTQYF.

The sample holds a few counts of this clone. V usage is TRBV6-6 and J usage is TRBJ1-4; D is uncertain. This CDR3 comprises 14 residues. Germline V gives CDR1 MNHNY, CDR2 SVGAGI (reference sequence). V lost 3 bases to trimming and J lost 5 bases, with 10 bases between them. CDR3 amino acids: CASSYAQLNEKLFF. CDR3 sequence (DNA): TGTGCCAGCAGTTATGCACAGTTGAATGAAAAACTGTTTTTT.

The chain carries TRBV29-1 and TRBJ1-6, with unresolved D. This CDR3 spans 13 amino acids. The V end was cut by 2 bases, the J end by 4 bases, with 6 bases between. Germline CDR1 SQVTM, CDR2 ANQGSEA. The CDR3 DNA follows: TGCAGCGTTGAAAACAGTTATAATTCACCCCTCCACTTT. This gives the protein CSVENSYNSPLHF.

The rearrangement uses TRBV14 and TRBJ1-6, with D possibly TRBD1 on 5 matching bases. Trimming stripped 0 bases from V and 8 bases from J, with 14 bases between. The CDR3 runs 16 residues. Germline V lookup: CDR1 SGHDN, CDR2 FVKESK. CDR3 DNA: TGTGCCAGCAGCCAAGATCCTCCAGGGAACGATTCACCCCTCCACTTT. Translated: CASSQDPPGNDSPLHF.

V usage is TRBV27 and J usage is TRBJ1-2, with 10 bases lining up with TRBD1. The junction had 5 bases not matched to a gene; V was cut back by 6 bases and J by 1 base. The CDR3 is 15 residues long. CDR1 MNHEY and CDR2 SMNVEV come from the germline V gene (reference sequence). The CDR3, as DNA: TGTGCCAGCAGCCGGACAGGGGGTGTTAACTATGGCTACACCTTC. Protein product: CASSRTGGVNYGYTF.

The rearrangement links TRBV11-2 to TRBJ1-6; D is possibly TRBD1 (6 bases). V shed 0 bases and J shed 0 bases, with 15 bases lying between them. CDR1 and CDR2 from the germline V gene are SGHAT and FQNNGV. This CDR3 contains 19 residues. CDR3 DNA sequence: TGTGCCAGCAGCTTAGATAGGGGGAAGGGGAACTCCTATAATTCACCCCTCCACTTT. Protein: CASSLDRGKGNSYNSPLHF. The variable domain in full, with the rest retrieved from reference TRBV11-2 and TRBJ1-6, is EAGVAQSPRYKIIEKRQSVAFWCNPISGHATLYWYQQILGQGPKLLIQFQNNGVVDDSQLPKDRFSAERLKGVDSTLKIQPAKLEDSAVYLCASSLDRGKGNSYNSPLHFGNGTRLTVT.

This rearrangement joins TRBV7-2 to TRBJ1-2, with D tentatively TRBD1 (5 bases). The CDR3 length is 13 residues. Germline CDR1 reads SGHTA; CDR2 reads FQGNSA. V gave up 7 bases and J gave up 8 bases, with 17 bases separating them. CDR3 DNA sequence: TGTGCCAGCACCTTTGCTGGGGCGGAGGGCTACACCTTC. Its translation: CASTFAGAEGYTF.

The J gene is TRBJ2-5, the V gene TRBV19; a weak D match, TRBD1 (7 bases). Germline values: CDR1 LNHDA, CDR2 SQIVND (reference sequence). CDR3 length: 14 residues. The ends were cut back, 6 bases at V and 5 bases at J, with 16 bases in the middle. CDR3 bases: TGTGCCAGTAGCAGGGGGGACACGGGGGAGACCCAGTACTTC. Translating it yields CASSRGDTGETQYF.

A few counts support this clone. J is TRBJ2-7 and V is TRBV5-4; TRBD2 aligns across 10 bases. V shed 1 base, J shed 6 bases, and the junction held 4 bases outside the gene matches. From germline, CDR1 is SGHNT and CDR2 YYREEE (reference sequence). The CDR3 extends over 14 amino acids. CDR3 region: CASSLRTSGIEQYF. CDR3 sequence (DNA): TGTGCCAGCAGCTTGCGGACTAGCGGCATCGAGCAGTACTTC.

This clone has a handful of counts. This chain connects TRBV4-2 to TRBJ2-7; 10 nucleotides line up with TRBD2. Germline V gives CDR1 LGHNA, CDR2 YNFKEQ. CDR3 length equals 16 residues. Unmatched junction bases numbered 7, after V lost 2 bases and J lost 3 bases. The CDR3 bases are TGTGCCAGCAGCCAACCAGGACTAGCGGAGCACTACGAGCAGTACTTC. Its protein product is CASSQPGLAEHYEQYF.

The chain recombines TRBV7-9 with TRBJ1-2; D gene unclear. V was trimmed by 4 bases and J by 1 base, leaving 7 bases between them. Germline V CDR1 and CDR2: SEHNR, FQNEAQ (reference sequence). The CDR3 runs to 13 residues. The CDR3 sequence: CASSWELNYGYTF. The CDR3 nucleotides are TGTGCCAGCAGCTGGGAGCTTAACTATGGCTACACCTTC.